This is a list of T cell receptor beta chains from one sample in a study of cytomegalovirus exposure and HLA in healthy donors. Sequencing used immunoSEQ multiplex PCR; TCRdb keeps in-frame clones, though not all of them. Of about 130,000 clones in the sample, roughly 82% were seen once. The sequencing input was PBMCs. Every receptor here comes from a boy aged 5-17 years in good health and CMV-seronegative. The CDR3 runs from the conserved cysteine through the conserved F or W. D genes are given only for firm matches. Clone size, where shown, is once, few, many, or a class for clones that have expanded.

J	size	V	D	CDR3	DNA
TRBJ2-5	NA	TRBV4-1	NA	CASSQVIGAQETQYF	TGCGCCAGCAGCCAAGTAATTGGGGCACAAGAGACCCAGTACTTC
TRBJ2-1	NA	TRBV6-5	TRBD1	CARRQGAESEQFF	TGTGCCAGGCGACAGGGGGCGGAAAGTGAGCAGTTCTTC
TRBJ2-6	NA	TRBV19	NA	CATGGDSGANVLTF	TGTGCCACCGGAGGGGACTCTGGGGCCAACGTCCTGACTTTC
TRBJ2-3	NA	TRBV7-9	TRBD2	CASSLKRLAGGSTDTQYF	TGTGCCAGCAGCTTAAAGCGGTTAGCGGGAGGGTCCACAGATACGCAGTATTTT
TRBJ1-2	NA	TRBV30	TRBD1	CACPSTGGWYGYTF	TGTGCCTGCCCTTCGACAGGGGGCTGGTATGGCTACACCTTC
TRBJ2-2	NA	TRBV27	TRBD2	CASSSLLAGEYTGELFF	TGTGCCAGCAGTTCCTTACTAGCGGGCGAGTACACCGGGGAGCTGTTTTTT
TRBJ1-5	NA	TRBV2	NA	CASSAGNNQPQHF	TGTGCCAGCAGTGCAGGGAACAATCAGCCCCAGCATTTT
TRBJ2-3	NA	TRBV7-2	NA	CASSSPSRDTQYF	TGTGCCAGCAGCTCACCTAGCAGAGATACGCAGTATTTT
TRBJ1-1	few	TRBV6-5	TRBD1	CASRQGQQNTEAFF	TGTGCCAGTAGACAGGGGCAACAGAACACTGAAGCTTTCTTT
TRBJ2-1	NA	TRBV15	TRBD2	CATSRSGNYNEQFF	TGTGCCACCAGCCGCAGCGGGAACTACAATGAGCAGTTCTTC
TRBJ1-1	NA	TRBV30	NA	CAWSRLMNTEAFF	TGTGCCTGGAGCCGGTTAATGAACACTGAAGCTTTCTTT
TRBJ1-2	once	TRBV4-2	NA	CASSQVGTGNYGYTF	TGTGCCAGCAGCCAAGTAGGTACAGGCAACTATGGCTACACCTTC
TRBJ2-7	NA	TRBV6-6	NA	CASSYSREYEQYF	TGTGCCAGCAGTTACTCCAGGGAATACGAGCAGTACTTC
TRBJ2-3	NA	TRBV9	NA	CASSVEGRGVADTQYF	TGTGCCAGCAGCGTAGAGGGCAGGGGGGTCGCAGATACGCAGTATTTT
TRBJ1-5	NA	TRBV6-6	TRBD1	CASSYSQGASQPQHF	TGTGCCAGCAGTTACTCACAGGGGGCTAGTCAGCCCCAGCATTTT
TRBJ1-5	NA	TRBV30	TRBD1	CACDRGRNQPQHF	TGTGCCTGTGACAGGGGACGAAATCAGCCCCAGCATTTT
TRBJ2-3	NA	TRBV29-1	TRBD1	CSVGTADTQYF	TGCAGCGTGGGGACAGCAGATACGCAGTATTTT
TRBJ2-3	NA	TRBV27	TRBD2	CASSFGGAPPTDTQYF	TGTGCCAGCAGTTTCGGGGGGGCTCCTCCCACAGATACGCAGTATTTT
TRBJ2-5	few	TRBV5-1	TRBD1	CASSPTTGGSETQYF	TGCGCCAGCAGCCCTACAACAGGGGGCTCGGAGACCCAGTACTTC
TRBJ2-1	NA	TRBV6-1	NA	CASSAWATFYNEQFF	TGTGCCAGCAGTGCCTGGGCCACTTTCTACAATGAGCAGTTCTTC
TRBJ1-1	few	TRBV6-1	NA	CASTVNTEAFF	TGTGCCAGCACAGTGAACACTGAAGCTTTCTTT
TRBJ2-2	NA	TRBV30	TRBD1	CAWSRQGTGELFF	TGTGCCTGGAGTAGACAGGGGACCGGGGAGCTGTTTTTT
TRBJ2-1	NA	TRBV6-1	TRBD2	CASSEKSGRRGEQFF	TGTGCCAGCAGTGAAAAGAGCGGGAGGCGAGGTGAGCAGTTCTTC
TRBJ2-3	once	TRBV4-2	NA	CASSQDRPSSTDTQYF	TGTGCCAGCAGCCAAGATCGTCCTAGCAGCACAGATACGCAGTATTTT
TRBJ2-3	NA	TRBV15	TRBD2	CATSREPGTSGTDTQYF	TGTGCCACCAGCAGGGAACCCGGGACTAGCGGCACAGATACGCAGTATTTT
TRBJ1-1	NA	TRBV11-3	TRBD1	CASSSQGRNTEAFF	TGTGCCAGCAGTTCACAGGGGCGCAACACTGAAGCTTTCTTT
TRBJ1-1	few	TRBV14	TRBD1	CASSPLRGRNTEAFF	TGTGCCAGCAGCCCTCTGAGGGGGCGGAACACTGAAGCTTTCTTT
TRBJ1-3	NA	TRBV5-1	NA	CASSLYGLSGNTIYF	TGCGCCAGCAGCTTATACGGACTCTCGGGAAACACCATATATTTT
TRBJ1-3	few	TRBV7-3	NA	CASSLSSPGAGNTIYF	TGTGCCAGCAGCTTAAGCTCTCCGGGGGCTGGAAACACCATATATTTT
TRBJ2-1	NA	TRBV19	NA	CASSATIRTNEQFF	TGTGCCAGTAGTGCCACTATCCGCACCAATGAGCAGTTCTTC
TRBJ2-1	NA	TRBV19	NA	CASSIGGSMGNEQFF	TGTGCCAGTAGTATTGGTGGGAGTATGGGAAATGAGCAGTTCTTC
TRBJ1-5	NA	TRBV27	TRBD1	CASSFTGAQPQHF	TGTGCCAGCAGTTTCACAGGGGCCCAGCCCCAGCATTTT
TRBJ1-3	NA	TRBV30	NA	CAWSRSSGNTIYF	TGTGCCTGGAGTAGGAGCTCTGGAAACACCATATATTTT
TRBJ2-5	NA	TRBV27	TRBD1	CASSYTGGGQETQYF	TGTGCCAGCAGTTATACAGGGGGCGGGCAAGAGACCCAGTACTTC
TRBJ1-1	NA	TRBV5-1	NA	CASSYRVMNTEAFF	TGCGCCAGCAGCTATCGAGTCATGAACACTGAAGCTTTCTTT
TRBJ2-2	NA	TRBV28	NA	CASLLRQGPGELFF	TGTGCCAGCTTACTACGTCAGGGTCCCGGGGAGCTGTTTTTT
TRBJ2-3	few	TRBV5-4	TRBD1	CASSPGGEASDTQYF	TGTGCCAGCAGTCCAGGGGGCGAAGCGTCAGATACGCAGTATTTT
TRBJ1-2	few	TRBV7-9	NA	CASSLGGRANYGYTF	TGTGCCAGCAGCTTGGGTGGCAGGGCTAACTATGGCTACACCTTC
TRBJ2-1	NA	TRBV5-4	NA	CASSSTTRYNEQFF	TGTGCCAGCAGCTCAACCACGCGCTACAATGAGCAGTTCTTC
TRBJ2-3	few	TRBV27	TRBD1	CASSLKGVAAGGVTDTQYF	TGTGCCAGCAGTTTAAAAGGGGTGGCCGCAGGGGGCGTCACAGATACGCAGTATTTT